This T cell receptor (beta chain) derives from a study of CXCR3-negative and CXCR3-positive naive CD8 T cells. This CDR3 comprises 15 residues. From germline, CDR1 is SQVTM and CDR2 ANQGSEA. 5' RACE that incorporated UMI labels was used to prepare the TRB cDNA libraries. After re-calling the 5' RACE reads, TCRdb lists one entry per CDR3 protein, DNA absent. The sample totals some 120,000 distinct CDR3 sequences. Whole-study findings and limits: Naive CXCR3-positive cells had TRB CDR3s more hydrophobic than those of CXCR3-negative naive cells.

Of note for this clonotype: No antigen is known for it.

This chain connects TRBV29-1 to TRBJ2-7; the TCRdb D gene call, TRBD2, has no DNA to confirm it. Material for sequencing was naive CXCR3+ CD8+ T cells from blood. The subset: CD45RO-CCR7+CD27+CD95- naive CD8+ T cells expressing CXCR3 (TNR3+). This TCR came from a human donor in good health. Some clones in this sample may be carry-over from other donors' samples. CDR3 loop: CSVVPISGISYEQYF.